This T cell receptor (beta chain) was identified in a study of beta chain features in type 1 diabetes. After removal of 4 bases from V and 7 bases from J, the junction contained 5 bases not matched to a gene. The CDR3 spans 15 residues. CDR1 MDHEN and CDR2 SYDVKM come from the germline V gene. cDNA synthesis used the whole RNA isolate, giving expressed TCRB sequences. Some clones are missing from TCRdb's copy, which holds only in-frame ones; the method was immunoSEQ multiplex PCR. The sample lists about 400,000 clones, 10% to 15% occurring once. This TCR was recovered from a man younger than 35 in good health. The material sequenced was naive CD4+ T cells from blood. V and J are TRBV28 and TRBJ2-3; 13 bases match TRBD2. The CDR3 DNA reads as TGTGCCAGCAGTTGGGGGACTAGCGGGGCGAATACGCAGTATTTT. Its protein product is CASSWGTSGANTQYF.